These T cell receptor beta chains were read from a single sample in a study of cytomegalovirus exposure and HLA in healthy donors. Measured with immunoSEQ multiplex PCR; TCRdb has only the in-frame clones, and not every one. The sample holds 150,000 to 200,000 clones, less than 90% seen once. What was sequenced was PBMCs. These receptors were obtained from a woman in her 30s in good health and CMV-seronegative. CDR3s leave out the opening cysteine and the closing phenylalanine or tryptophan.

TRBV6-5	9	TRBJ2-5	ASSTQETQY
TRBV13	12	TRBJ2-5	ASSGDREQETQY
TRBV29-1	8	TRBJ1-1	SVVGYEAF
TRBV2	13	TRBJ2-3	ASSGGGRGTDTQY
TRBV11-2	14	TRBJ2-7	ASSFARTGSSYEQY
TRBV7-6	13	TRBJ1-4	ASSLVLSRGEKLF
TRBV4-2	11	TRBJ2-7	ASSQDMRIRQY
TRBV15	12	TRBJ2-7	ATSRTGGAYEQY
TRBV18	14	TRBJ2-3	ASSPLAGGSTDTQY
TRBV7-9	12	TRBJ2-2	AASGRADTGELF
TRBV29-1	11	TRBJ1-2	SVPRTQNYGYT
TRBV10-1	13	TRBJ2-2	ASSLGQGNTGELF
TRBV28	12	TRBJ1-1	ASSFWLMNTEAF
TRBV27	14	TRBJ2-3	ASSFRGQGRSDTQY
TRBV23-1	10	TRBJ2-7	ARKVRGDRKD
TRBV27	17	TRBJ2-5	ASSLRTSGAVGGQETQY
TRBV27	14	TRBJ1-4	ASTPLKTLGVEKLF
TRBV29-1	14	TRBJ2-3	SVCWREVWGTDTQY
TRBV4-2	14	TRBJ2-7	ASSQDGTPSSYEQY
TRBV11-2	13	TRBJ2-7	ASSLYGSGSYEQY
TRBV14	12	TRBJ1-6	ASSRDTTISPLH
TRBV4-2	14	TRBJ2-1	ASSQGPSGGDNEQF
TRBV27	15	TRBJ2-7	ASSLKGIIAGPQVQY
TRBV9	14	TRBJ2-1	ASSSAGTSGAVEQF
TRBV15	15	TRBJ2-7	ATSRVSGALSSYEQY
TRBV13	10	TRBJ1-2	ASSFHRDGYT
TRBV6-6	12	TRBJ1-5	ASRLGQGGQPQH
TRBV7-7	17	TRBJ2-2	ASSLASGHRGLSTGELF
TRBV4-3	11	TRBJ2-3	ASTDRGADTQY